This TCR beta chain was obtained from a study of CD4 T cells in relation to SARS-CoV-2 and coronaviruses. The study's findings and limits: No donor gave both pre-pandemic and post-infection samples. In around 60% of donors, memory CD4+ clonotypes crossrecognized SARS-CoV-2 and at least one common cold coronavirus spike.

Unexposed donor CD4+ T cells date from about 2011-2018, before the COVID-19 pandemic. Isolation of CD4+ T cells took place after approximately eleven days in culture. PBMCs were plated at roughly 2.1 million per well in IL-2-containing medium. J gave up 3 bases and V 8 bases, and 10 bases lay outside the gene matches. This CDR3 region has 15 residues. The V gene's germline CDR1 is MDHEN and CDR2 SYDVKM. The method was immunoSEQ multiplex PCR; TCRdb's version includes in-frame clones alone and lacks a portion of them. The sample has roughly 17,000 clones, 80% to 85% seen once. Of note for this clone: As yet, its antigen is unknown.

This chain joins TRBV28 and TRBJ2-1; 7 bases line up with TRBD2. The clonotype originates from a human donor in good health. The material sequenced was CD4+ T cells from PBMCs, cultured in vitro. The CDR3 DNA sequence: TGTGCCAGCGTGGCGGGGAGGGCCTACTACAATGAGCAGTTCTTC. Translated, it gives CASVAGRAYYNEQFF.